This TCR beta chain was obtained from a study of prognosis after radiotherapy for stage I lung cancer (dated by TCRdb to about 2021). The study in broad terms: About 19 stage I NSCLC patients were enrolled in Nanjing, China, between 2018 and 2019. The cohort comprised more than 10 men and six or seven women with a median age of around 70 years, ranging from about 53 to 84 years. Of the enrolled patients, fourteen had newly diagnosed primary stage I lung tumors, while four to six had oligometastatic NSCLC following surgical resection of the primary tumor. All patients were considered medically inoperable, owing to comorbidities in 11 to 12 and refusal of surgery in seven or eight. Using image-guided IMRT or VMAT, SBRT was delivered in 3 to 5 fractions at a biologically effective dose of at least 100 Gy. About 20% of the 19 patients developed distant metastases after SBRT, at a median of roughly seven months; the other 15 showed no significant progression. A total of around 40 blood samples from some 19 patients were sequenced, with one sample obtained before and one obtained after SBRT for each patient. Squamous cell carcinoma histology was identified in seven patients, and adenocarcinoma histology was identified in some 11 patients. No patient received concurrent therapy alongside SBRT. Peripheral blood TCR beta repertoires were profiled in stage I NSCLC patients before and after stereotactic body radiotherapy, and the repertoires were related to distant failure.

A history of other malignancies or of prior chemotherapy or radiotherapy was absent in all patients, and node-negative disease was shown on CT and PET/CT in all patients. At each of two time points, around 6 milliliters of peripheral venous blood were collected into EDTA tubes. Ficoll-Paque Plus density-gradient centrifugation was used to isolate PBMCs. Samples were stored at -80°C immediately after collection until analysis. CDR1 and CDR2 were assigned from the germline V gene as MNHEY and SVGEGT. From the cysteine up to the phenylalanine, the CDR3 has a length of 17 residues. The kept DNA is CDR3 alone, 51 bases in frame from the first base. Compared with germline, V lacks 10 bases and J lacks 5 bases; bases without a gene match: 14. The full study reports these points: The study was limited by the small cohort and short follow-up, and independent validation of the study findings is required. No adjustment for multiple comparisons was applied to any of the reported P values. TRBV and TRBJ usage frequencies reportedly varied with metastasis status, involving two V genes at baseline and 8 or 9 V and two J genes after SBRT. After SBRT, the number of unique TCR clones decreased (median about 9,900 before versus some 6,900 after; Wilcoxon paired P=0.011). Post-SBRT Shannon entropy and its change from baseline were lower in patients who developed distant metastases; baseline Shannon entropy was not associated with metastases. Tumor specificity of expanded TCR clones was not determined.

Two rounds of multiplex PCR on genomic DNA were used to amplify the TCR beta CDR3 region. The first PCR round used primers specific to each TRBV and TRBJ gene, and the primer sequences were filed in Chinese patent CN105087789A. The second PCR round used universal primers. The Roche High Pure PCR Template Preparation Kit was used to extract genomic DNA from frozen PBMCs. The libraries underwent paired-end sequencing with 151 bp reads on an Illumina HiSeq 3000. On the study's bioinformatics: CutAdapt was used to discard raw reads that did not contain the multiplex PCR primer sequences. Using PEAR, the high-quality paired reads were merged into contigs. MiXCR assigned TRB V, D and J gene segments to each contig by aligning to reference sequences. CDR3 sequences were clustered by base quality and sequence similarity to remove sequencing errors. Shannon entropy, normalized by the natural log of the productive TCR sequence number, served as the measure of diversity. Clonality was computed as one minus the ratio of Shannon entropy to the natural log of the number of unique clonotypes. Progression-free survival cut-offs for repertoire metrics were chosen using the Youden index of ROC curves, with analyses run in R 3.5.3. TCRdb trimmed public reads at Q25 via fastp, called clones via MiXCR and kept in-frame beta chains. Merged by CDR3 protein, the rows form single entries marked with the most common genes and DNA. TCRdb, rather than the study authors, made the V and J calls. This sample lists approximately 28,000 distinct CDR3 sequences; 25% to 30% were detected once. Of the sample, roughly 35% is held by the ten largest clones.

On this clonotype itself: Its recognized antigen is unknown. With a far larger clone one base away, a read error is the likely cause.

In this chain, TRBV6-2 or TRBV6-3 is recombined with TRBJ2-2; 12 middle bases align to TRBD1. This sample comprised PBMCs, obtained before or after stereotactic body radiation therapy (not recorded which). This clonotype was sampled from a donor aged 50 or older with non-small cell lung cancer. In nucleotides, the sequence is TGTGCCATCAGGCGCCGGGACAGGGGGCTTTTAACCGGGGAGCTGTTTTTT. It codes for CAIRRRDRGLLTGELFF.